The entry below gives a single TCR beta chain sequence along with its context. Its antigen is undetermined. Looked up from germline, CDR1 is SGHAT and CDR2 is FQNNGV. The CDR3 totals 15 residues. The germline V and J ends were trimmed by 1 base and 2 bases, with 12 bases remaining between them. Individual cDNA molecules carried attached unique molecular identifiers. TCRdb processed the 5' RACE reads anew with MiXCR; each CDR3 protein has one entry. Altogether about 110,000 distinct CDR3 sequences are present, about 12% being singletons, with the ten largest covering less than 4.5%. These data are taken from a study of early T cells in non-severe SARS-CoV-2 infection. Looking at the study overall: Bulk RNA from unsorted whole blood was sequenced; chains were unpaired.

Study outcomes and limitations: The VDJdb matching leaned toward anti-spike CD8 responses and overlooked private and CD4 specificities.

This chain uses TRBV11-2 with TRBJ2-7; weak D call: TRBD2 (5 bases). The sequence came from an adult who was a healthcare worker with PCR-confirmed SARS-CoV-2 infection or an uninfected control (not recorded which). This material consisted of whole blood, taken at baseline. The CDR3 DNA sequence: TGTGCCAGCAGCTTAGTTCGAGCGGCTACCTACGAGCAGTACTTC. Protein: CASSLVRAATYEQYF.